The 29 T cell receptor delta chains below come from one sample, sequenced in a study of gamma-delta T cells after stem cell transplantation. TCRdb fed the RT-PCR reads into CATT to redo clone calling. The sample shows under 5,500 delta-chain clones, 15% to 20% of them seen only once. Sequenced sample: gamma-delta T cells. The receptors here all came from a human donor. It is not recorded whose cells these are; they may come from a transplant donor.

This chain's CDR3 is CALGELRTGGYLYTDKLIF. The CDR3 DNA reads TGTGCTCTTGGGGAACTCCGGACTGGGGGATATCTTTACACCGATAAACTCATCTTT. This rearrangement joins TRDV1 to TRDJ1; 11 nucleotides agree with TRDD3. Because TCRdb records no J gene, it was assigned here through a match of the DNA to germline. Germline V CDR1 and CDR2: TSWWSYY, QGS. V lost 0 bases and J lost 0; bases outside the gene matches: 9. This CDR3 has 19 residues.

This clone is judged medium-sized. The CDR3, as DNA: TGTGCTCTTGGGGAACTAGCCCGGGGGGATACCCGGTACACCGATAAACTCATCTTT. Its translation: CALGELARGDTRYTDKLIF. The V gene is TRDV1, the J gene TRDJ1; 9 bases are shared with TRDD3. Germline V gene sequence: CDR1 TSWWSYY, CDR2 QGS. With 0 bases clipped from V and 0 bases from J, the junction kept 11 bases outside the gene matches. This CDR3 is 19 amino acids long.

This clone has only a few counts. Its ends do not fully match the called genes, so a read error is possible. This rearrangement joins TRDV2 to TRDJ3; D is possibly TRDD3 (6 bases). The CDR3 is 19 amino acids. Germline loops: CDR1 GEAIGNYY, CDR2 EKD. CDR3 protein: CACDNTLAGATWDTRQVFF. The CDR3 region has the DNA TGTGCCTGTGACAATACCCTTGCTGGGGCAACCTGGGACACCCGACAGGTGTTTTTC.

This clone was counted only a few times. Possible read error: a much larger clone is one base away. The gene calls are TRDV2 and TRDJ1; 7 bases fit TRDD3. CDR3 size: 14 residues. Germline V gene lookup returns CDR1 GEAIGNYY and CDR2 EKD. CDR3 residues: CARDTGGYTDKLIF. CDR3 bases: TGTGCCCGTGACACCGGGGGATACACCGATAAACTCATCTTT.

Here the CDR3 reads CAASAKGPFLGDTDKLIF. The CDR3 DNA follows: TGTGCAGCAAGCGCGAAGGGTCCGTTTTTGGGGGATACGGATAAACTCATCTTT. The chain joins TRAV29/DV5 to TRDJ1, with 11 bases lining up with TRDD3. The CDR3 has 18 amino acids. The ends lost 0 bases at V and 5 bases at J; junction bases unmatched: 15. Germline CDR1 is NSMFDY and CDR2 is ISSIKDK.

This clone was detected a few times. The same CDR3 is also encoded by other DNA sequences in this sample. The chain is built from TRDV1 and TRDJ1; TRDD3 matches 8 bases. The CDR3 has 18 amino acids. V was pared by 4 bases and J by 2 bases, with 15 bases of the junction left unmatched. Germline V gives CDR1 TSWWSYY, CDR2 QGS. The CDR3 is CALGGASSGGYYTDKLIF. CDR3 nucleotide sequence: TGTGCTCTTGGGGGGGCCTCCTCCGGGGGATATTATACCGATAAACTCATCTTT.

This clone was counted between two and nine times. The gene calls are TRDV1 and TRDJ1; 7 bases map to TRDD3. The germline V gene has CDR1 TSWWSYY and CDR2 QGS. The junction had 19 bases not matched to a gene; V was cut back by 0 bases and J by 0 bases. The CDR3 is made up of 21 amino acids. The CDR3: CALGELGAGGLDHLYTDKLIF. In DNA, the CDR3 is TGTGCTCTTGGGGAACTCGGCGCTGGGGGTCTAGACCACCTGTACACCGATAAACTCATCTTT.

The sample holds a few counts of this clone. The genes are TRDV1 and TRDJ1; 11 bases align to TRDD3. Germline V lookup: CDR1 TSWWSYY, CDR2 QGS. Trimming at V came to 2 bases and at J to 11 bases, leaving 22 bases not matched to a gene. This CDR3 is 19 amino acids long. The CDR3 here is CALGEFPLSLYWGIRRLIF. CDR3 nucleotides: TGTGCTCTTGGGGAATTTCCCCTCTCCTTGTACTGGGGGATAAGGAGGCTCATCTTT.

This chain joins TRDV1 and TRDJ1; the match to TRDD3 covers 8 bases. Germline trimming cut 5 bases from V and 0 bases from J; bases unmatched to any gene: 26. CDR3 length: 22 amino acids. Germline-derived CDR1 and CDR2 are TSWWSYY and QGS. Here the CDR3 reads CALGIHGLAYNVLGVYTDKLIF. In nucleotides, the CDR3 is TGTGCTCTTGGGATACACGGCCTTGCCTACAACGTACTGGGGGTTTACACCGATAAACTCATCTTT.

The CDR3 DNA reads as TGTGCCTGTGACGCGTGTACTGGGGGATCCGACTCCTGGGACACCCGACAGATGTTTTTC. It encodes CACDACTGGSDSWDTRQMFF. This sequence joins TRDV2 and TRDJ3, with 10 bases that match TRDD3. Because TCRdb records no J gene, it was assigned here through a match of the DNA to germline. Germline CDR1 is GEAIGNYY and CDR2 is EKD. The CDR3 loop spans 20 amino acids. The trim removed 3 bases at V and 0 bases at J, leaving 10 bases unmatched.

This clone was recorded a few times. The chain couples TRDV1 to TRDJ1; 8 nucleotides align to TRDD3. With V trimmed by 5 bases and J by 2 bases, 7 bases remained unmatched. This CDR3 is 15 amino acids long. Germline V gene data show CDR1 as TSWWSYY and CDR2 as QGS. The chain's CDR3 is CALGPGIPRTDKLIF. The CDR3 DNA reads as TGTGCTCTTGGGCCGGGGATACCCCGGACCGATAAACTCATCTTT.

Of note for this clone: Compared with germline, one end of the junction differs, possibly owing to a read error. This rearrangement joins TRDV2 to TRDJ3, with TRDD3 identical over 8 bases. The CDR3 is 18 residues long. CDR1 is GEAIGNYY and CDR2 is EKD in the germline V gene. CDR3 in amino acids: CARDTVLGDTYYTLQMFF. CDR3 in DNA: TGTGCCCGTGACACCGTCCTGGGGGACACCTATTACACCCTACAGATGTTTTTC.

In regard to this clone: Compared with germline, one end of the junction differs, possibly owing to a read error. This chain connects TRDV1 to TRDJ1, with 12 bases aligning to TRDD3. TCRdb gives no J gene; it was assigned here by matching the DNA to germline. CDR1 and CDR2 (germline): TSWWSYY, QGS. The CDR3 has 19 amino acids. The CDR3 bases are TGTGCTATTGGGGAAGGGCCCCCTGGCTGGGGGATACGCCCCGATAAACTCATCTTT. Protein product: CAIGEGPPGWGIRPDKLIF.

This chain links TRDV1 with TRDJ1; TRDD3 agrees at 8 bases. V shed 5 bases, J shed 1 base, and the junction held 27 bases outside the gene matches. Germline loops: CDR1 TSWWSYY, CDR2 QGS. The CDR3 covers 22 residues. The CDR3 DNA reads as TGTGCTCTTGGGCCCCAGTCCCCGGGGCATACTGGGGGCCTACCTTGCACCGATAAACTCATCTTT. Residues: CALGPQSPGHTGGLPCTDKLIF.

This clone was found a few times. The chain joins TRDV3 to TRDJ1; TRDD3 matches 8 bases. After removal of 0 bases from V and 8 bases from J, the junction contained 5 bases not matched to a gene. The CDR3 spans 12 residues. Germline CDR1 TVYSNPD, CDR2 GDNSRS (reference sequence). The CDR3 sequence: CAFSIWGTKLIF. CDR3 DNA sequence: TGTGCCTTTAGTATCTGGGGGACCAAACTCATCTTT.

The J gene is TRDJ1, the V gene TRDV1; TRDD3 agrees at 13 bases. TCRdb does not report a J gene; here it was assigned by matching the DNA to germline references. This CDR3 region has 24 residues. Unmatched junction bases numbered 28, after V lost 0 bases and J lost 6 bases. Germline values: CDR1 TSWWSYY, CDR2 QGS. DNA of the CDR3: TGTGCTCTTGGGGAACTGCGGTTATCTCCCCCATGCTTACTGGGGGATACGCGGGGAAATAAACTCATCTTT. Protein: CALGELRLSPPCLLGDTRGNKLIF.

This clone was seen a few times. Other DNA variants within this sample encode the same CDR3. The chain is built from TRDV2 and TRDJ3; D not resolved. Deletions cut 0 bases from V and 0 bases from J, with 11 bases between. From germline, CDR1 is GEAIGNYY and CDR2 EKD. The CDR3 is made up of 18 amino acids. In DNA form, the CDR3 reads TGTGCCTGTGACACCGTGGAGGGCTTCTCCTGGGACACCCGACAGATGTTTTTC. Translating gives CACDTVEGFSWDTRQMFF.

This clone was recorded a few times. It may be a read error: a sequence one base away is much more abundant. The sample has other DNA sequences that encode this CDR3 too. The chain uses TRDV3 and TRDJ2, with TRDD2 as a possible D gene (5 bases). This CDR3 has 15 amino acids. Looked up from germline, CDR1 is TVYSNPD and CDR2 is GDNSRS (reference sequence). The CDR3 is CAFSFGARLTAQLFF. In DNA form, the CDR3 reads TGTGCCTTCTCCTTCGGTGCGCGCTTGACAGCTCAACTCTTCTTT. Looking up the rest from reference TRDV3 and TRDJ2 gives the full variable domain: CDKVTQSSPDQTVASGSEVVLLCTYDTVYSNPDLFWYRIRPDYSFQFVFYGDNSRSEGADFTQGRFSVKHILTQKAFHLVISPVRTEDSATYYCAFSFGARLTAQLFFGKGTQLIVEP.

This clone was detected a few times. The chain has TRDV1 and TRDJ1; D gene unclear. Per germline, CDR1 TSWWSYY and CDR2 QGS. This CDR3 spans 17 amino acids. The V end lost 2 bases, the J end lost 1 base, and 17 bases lay between the germline ends. The CDR3, as DNA: TGTGCTCTTGGGGAAGTCGGATCCCCGAGGGGCACCGATAAACTCATCTTT. This gives the protein CALGEVGSPRGTDKLIF.

Relative to its sample, this clone is medium-sized. The chain couples TRDV1 to TRDJ1; D is undetermined. Germline CDR1 reads TSWWSYY; CDR2 reads QGS. Deletions cut 1 base from V and 7 bases from J, with 10 bases between. The CDR3 runs 13 residues. CDR3: CALGERVGGKLIF. CDR3 nucleotide sequence: TGTGCTCTTGGGGAACGCGTGGGAGGTAAACTCATCTTT.

By frequency in the sample, this clone is medium-sized (0.01 to 0.1%). The chain is built from TRDV2 and TRDJ1; 9 bases are shared with TRDD3. Unmatched junction bases numbered 3, after V lost 0 bases and J lost 5 bases. Germline CDR1 reads GEAIGNYY; CDR2 reads EKD. The CDR3 has 14 residues. CDR3 sequence: CACDTLGDQDKLIF. Here the CDR3 DNA reads TGTGCCTGTGACACCCTGGGGGATCAGGATAAACTCATCTTT.

In its sample, this clone was seen a few times. The gene calls are TRDV1 and TRDJ1; D might be TRDD3 (5 bases). TCRdb does not report a J gene; here it was assigned by matching the DNA to germline references. This CDR3 contains 16 residues. The V gene's germline CDR1 is TSWWSYY and CDR2 QGS. Trimming cost V 11 bases and J 0 bases, with 22 bases left between them. In nucleotides, the CDR3 is TGTGCTAGTGGGGCCTCCGAGGGATCTAACACCGATAAACTCATCTTT. Its translation is CASGASEGSNTDKLIF.

This clone has just a few counts. This chain links TRDV1 with TRDJ1, with 12 bases matching TRDD3. With 2 bases clipped from V and 0 bases from J, the junction kept 28 bases outside the gene matches. Germline V gives CDR1 TSWWSYY, CDR2 QGS. This CDR3 is built from 25 residues. The CDR3 sequence: CALGEGVCIPTGTGGYTGYTDKLIF. The CDR3 DNA reads TGTGCTCTTGGGGAAGGCGTTTGTATCCCTACTGGTACTGGGGGATACACGGGGTACACCGATAAACTCATCTTT.

The chain joins TRDV2 to TRDJ1; the match to TRDD3 covers 9 bases. TCRdb gives no J gene; it was assigned here by matching the DNA to germline. Trimming at V came to 1 base and at J to 1 base, leaving 15 bases not matched to a gene. The CDR3 sequence is 19 residues long. Germline loops: CDR1 GEAIGNYY, CDR2 EKD. CDR3 sequence: CACDTKYWGRRPPTDKLIF. The CDR3 DNA reads TGTGCCTGTGACACGAAATACTGGGGGAGACGCCCCCCCACCGATAAACTCATCTTT.

CDR3 nucleotides: TGTGCCTGTGACACCGGTGCACCTCTCTGGGGGATATTTTCCCGGGACACCCGACAGATGTTTTTC. It codes for CACDTGAPLWGIFSRDTRQMFF. The rearrangement links TRDV2 to TRDJ3; 10 bases are a match to TRDD3. The CDR3 consists of 22 residues. Germline CDR1 and CDR2: GEAIGNYY and EKD. Trimming cost V 0 bases and J 5 bases; bases outside gene matches: 18.

This clone was seen a few times. V is TRDV2 and J is TRDJ3; 9 positions match TRDD3. V was pared by 3 bases and J by 0 bases, with 5 bases of the junction left unmatched. Per germline, CDR1 GEAIGNYY and CDR2 EKD. This CDR3 comprises 18 residues. Here the CDR3 reads CACDSVLGDSWDTRQMFF. DNA of the CDR3: TGTGCCTGTGACTCCGTACTGGGGGACTCCTGGGACACCCGACAGATGTTTTTC.

The chain employs TRDV2 and TRDJ2; 7 bases are shared with TRDD3. Trimming took 3 bases from V and 11 from J; bases not matched to a gene: 17. Germline V gives CDR1 GEAIGNYY, CDR2 EKD. This CDR3 has 16 residues. The CDR3 sequence: CACDALGVGLTSQLFF. In DNA, the CDR3 is TGTGCCTGTGACGCTCTGGGGGTCGGCTTGACATCCCAACTCTTCTTT.

This clone is categorized as medium-sized. This chain joins TRDV2 and TRDJ2, with 11 bases that match TRDD3. V lost 3 bases and J lost 1; bases outside the gene matches: 3. CDR1 and CDR2 from the germline V gene are GEAIGNYY and EKD. The CDR3 consists of 16 residues. The CDR3 coding sequence is TGTGCCTGTGACGTACTGGGGGATATTTTGACAGCACAACTCTTCTTT. Translated, it gives CACDVLGDILTAQLFF.

Points on this clone: An end of the junction differs from the germline gene, which may be a read error. The chain carries TRDV1 and TRDJ1; possible D gene TRDD3, 5 bases. The J gene, not given by TCRdb, was assigned here from a germline match of the nucleotide sequence. Germline V gene data show CDR1 as TSWWSYY and CDR2 as QGS. This CDR3 spans 12 amino acids. CDR3 nucleotide sequence: TGTGCTCGTGGGGAACTAGGAGCAAAACTCATCTTT. Its protein is CARGELGAKLIF.